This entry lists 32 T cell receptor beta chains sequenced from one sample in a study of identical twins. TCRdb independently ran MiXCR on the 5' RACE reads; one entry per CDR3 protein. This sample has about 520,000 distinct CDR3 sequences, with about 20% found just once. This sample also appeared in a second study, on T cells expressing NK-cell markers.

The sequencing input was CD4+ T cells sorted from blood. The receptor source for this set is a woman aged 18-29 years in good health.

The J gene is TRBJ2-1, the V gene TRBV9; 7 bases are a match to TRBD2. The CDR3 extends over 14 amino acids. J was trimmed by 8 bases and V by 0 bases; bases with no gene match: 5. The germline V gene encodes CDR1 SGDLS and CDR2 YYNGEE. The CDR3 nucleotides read TGTGCCAGCAGCGTAGGACCCAGCGGGGATGAGCAGTTCTTC. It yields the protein CASSVGPSGDEQFF.

CDR3 DNA sequence: TGTGCCAGCAGTAGGGGCAATATGAATGAGCAGTTCTTC. This gives the protein CASSRGNMNEQFF. The chain combines TRBV7-3 with TRBJ2-1; the D gene is possibly TRBD1 (5 bases). Germline values: CDR1 SGHTA, CDR2 FQGTGA. The CDR3 length is 13 residues. V was trimmed by 6 bases and J by 7 bases, leaving 13 bases between them.

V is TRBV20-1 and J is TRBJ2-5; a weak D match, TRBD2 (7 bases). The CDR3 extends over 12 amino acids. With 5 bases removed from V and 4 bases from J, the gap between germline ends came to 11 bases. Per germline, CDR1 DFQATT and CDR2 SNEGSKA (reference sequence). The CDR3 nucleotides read TGCAGTGCTGATCGGGGGGCAGAGACCCAGTACTTC. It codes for CSADRGAETQYF.

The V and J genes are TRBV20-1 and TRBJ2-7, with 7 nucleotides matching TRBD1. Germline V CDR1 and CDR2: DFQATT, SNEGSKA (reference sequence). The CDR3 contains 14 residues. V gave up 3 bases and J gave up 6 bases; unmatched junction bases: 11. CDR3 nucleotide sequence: TGCAGTGCTAGGAAACAGGGGATCCCTCTCGAGCAGTACTTC. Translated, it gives CSARKQGIPLEQYF.

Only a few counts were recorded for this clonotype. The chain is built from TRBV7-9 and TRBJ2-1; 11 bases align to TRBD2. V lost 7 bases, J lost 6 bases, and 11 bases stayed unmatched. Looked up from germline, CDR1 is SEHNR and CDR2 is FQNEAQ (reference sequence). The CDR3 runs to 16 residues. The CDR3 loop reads CASTPPGTSGSNEQFF. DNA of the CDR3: TGTGCCAGCACCCCTCCCGGGACTAGCGGATCCAATGAGCAGTTCTTC.

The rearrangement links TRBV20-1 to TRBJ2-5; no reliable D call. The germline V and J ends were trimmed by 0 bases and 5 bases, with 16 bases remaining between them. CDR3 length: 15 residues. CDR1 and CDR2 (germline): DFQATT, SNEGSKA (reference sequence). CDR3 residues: CSARDLLESRETQYF. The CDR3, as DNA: TGCAGTGCTAGAGATCTTCTAGAGTCCAGGGAGACCCAGTACTTC.

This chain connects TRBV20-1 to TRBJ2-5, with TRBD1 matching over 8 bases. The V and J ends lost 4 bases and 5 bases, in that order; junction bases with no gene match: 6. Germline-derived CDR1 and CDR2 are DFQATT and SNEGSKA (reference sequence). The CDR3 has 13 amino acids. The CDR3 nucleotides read TGCAGTGCTACAGGGGGCGCCTCGGAGACCCAGTACTTC. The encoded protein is CSATGGASETQYF.

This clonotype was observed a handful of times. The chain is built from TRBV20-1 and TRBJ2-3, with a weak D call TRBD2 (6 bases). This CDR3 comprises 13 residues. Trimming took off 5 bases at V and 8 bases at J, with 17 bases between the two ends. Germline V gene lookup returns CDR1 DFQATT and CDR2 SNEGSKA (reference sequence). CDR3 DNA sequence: TGCAGTGCTTCCCGAGGAGGGTCCCCTACGCAGTATTTT. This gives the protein CSASRGGSPTQYF.

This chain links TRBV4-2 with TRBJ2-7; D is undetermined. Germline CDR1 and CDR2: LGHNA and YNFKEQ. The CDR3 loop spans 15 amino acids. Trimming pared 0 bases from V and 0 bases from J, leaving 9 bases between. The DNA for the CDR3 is TGTGCCAGCAGCCAAGACATCCGGCTCTCCTACGAGCAGTACTTC. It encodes CASSQDIRLSYEQYF.

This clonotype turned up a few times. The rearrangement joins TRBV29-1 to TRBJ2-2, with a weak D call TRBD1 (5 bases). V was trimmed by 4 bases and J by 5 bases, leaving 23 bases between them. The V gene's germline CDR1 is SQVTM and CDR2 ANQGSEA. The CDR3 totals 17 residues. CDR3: CSVATDSWQIKTGELFF. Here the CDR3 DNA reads TGCAGCGTTGCTACCGACAGTTGGCAGATTAAGACCGGGGAGCTGTTTTTT.

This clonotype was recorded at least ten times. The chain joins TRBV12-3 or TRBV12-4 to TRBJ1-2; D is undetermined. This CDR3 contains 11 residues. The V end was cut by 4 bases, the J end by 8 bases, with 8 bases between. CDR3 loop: CASSWGEGYTF. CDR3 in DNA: TGTGCCAGCAGTTGGGGTGAGGGCTACACCTTC.

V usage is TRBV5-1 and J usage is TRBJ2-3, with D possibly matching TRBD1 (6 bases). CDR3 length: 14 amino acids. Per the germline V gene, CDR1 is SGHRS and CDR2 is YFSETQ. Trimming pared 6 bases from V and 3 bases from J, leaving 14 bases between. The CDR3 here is CASTRGSGTDTQYF. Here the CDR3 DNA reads TGCGCCAGCACGAGGGGGTCGGGGACAGATACGCAGTATTTT.

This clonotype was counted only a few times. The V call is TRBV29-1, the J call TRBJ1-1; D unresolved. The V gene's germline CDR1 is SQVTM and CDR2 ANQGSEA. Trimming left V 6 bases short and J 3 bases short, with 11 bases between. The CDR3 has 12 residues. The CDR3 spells CSVGGSDTEAFF. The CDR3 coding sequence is TGCAGCGTGGGAGGGAGCGACACTGAAGCTTTCTTT.

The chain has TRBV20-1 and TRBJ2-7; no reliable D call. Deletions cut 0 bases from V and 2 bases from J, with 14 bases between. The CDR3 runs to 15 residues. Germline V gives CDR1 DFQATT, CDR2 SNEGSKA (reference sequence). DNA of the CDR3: TGCAGTGCTAGAGATATTCTTTCAGCAGCCTACGAGCAGTACTTC. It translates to CSARDILSAAYEQYF.

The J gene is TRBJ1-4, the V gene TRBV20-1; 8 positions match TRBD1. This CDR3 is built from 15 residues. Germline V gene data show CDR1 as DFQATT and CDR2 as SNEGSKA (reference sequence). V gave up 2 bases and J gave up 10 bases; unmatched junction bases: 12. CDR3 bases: TGCAGTGCTAGACTAAACACAGGGGGGGGCGCAAAACTGTTTTTT. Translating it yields CSARLNTGGGAKLFF.

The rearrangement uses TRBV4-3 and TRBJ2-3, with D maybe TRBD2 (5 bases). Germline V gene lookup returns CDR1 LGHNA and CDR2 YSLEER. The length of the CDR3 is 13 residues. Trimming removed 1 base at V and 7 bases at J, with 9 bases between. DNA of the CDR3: TGCGCCAGCAGCCAAGGACTAACGAATACGCAGTATTTT. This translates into CASSQGLTNTQYF.

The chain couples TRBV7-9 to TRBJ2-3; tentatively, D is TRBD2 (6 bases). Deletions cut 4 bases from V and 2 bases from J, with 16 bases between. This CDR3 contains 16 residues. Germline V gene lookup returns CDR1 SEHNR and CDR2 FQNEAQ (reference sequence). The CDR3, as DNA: TGTGCCAGCAGCTCCGGGACTCTTTACCCCACAGATACGCAGTATTTT. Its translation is CASSSGTLYPTDTQYF. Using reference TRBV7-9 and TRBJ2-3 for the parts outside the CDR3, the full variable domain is DTGVSQNPRHKITKRGQNVTFRCDPISEHNRLYWYRQTLGQGPEFLTYFQNEAQLEKSRLLSDRFSAERPKGSFSTLEIQRTEQGDSAMYLCASSSGTLYPTDTQYFGPGTRLTVL.

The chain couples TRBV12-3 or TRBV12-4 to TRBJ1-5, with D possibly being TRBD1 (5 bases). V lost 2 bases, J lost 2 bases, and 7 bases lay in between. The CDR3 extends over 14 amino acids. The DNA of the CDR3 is TGTGCCAGCAGTTTACAGGGAGGCAATCAGCCCCAGCATTTT. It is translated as CASSLQGGNQPQHF.

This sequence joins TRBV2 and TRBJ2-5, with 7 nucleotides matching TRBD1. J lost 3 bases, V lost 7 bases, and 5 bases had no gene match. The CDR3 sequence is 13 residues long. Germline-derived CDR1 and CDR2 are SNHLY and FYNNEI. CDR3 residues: CASKFDREETQYF. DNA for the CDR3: TGTGCCAGCAAGTTTGACAGGGAAGAGACCCAGTACTTC.

The CDR3 here is CASSEWSIGGGRSYEQYF. CDR3 nucleotide sequence: TGCGCCAGCAGTGAGTGGTCTATAGGGGGGGGCCGGTCCTACGAGCAGTACTTC. The V and J genes are TRBV10-1 and TRBJ2-7; TRBD2 is a possible D gene (7 bases). Trimming removed 1 base from V and 1 base from J, with 20 bases in between. CDR1 WNHNN and CDR2 SYGVQD come from the germline V gene (reference sequence). This CDR3 spans 18 amino acids.

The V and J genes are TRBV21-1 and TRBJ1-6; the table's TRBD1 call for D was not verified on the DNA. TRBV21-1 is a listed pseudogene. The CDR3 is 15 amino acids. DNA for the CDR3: TGTGCCAGCAGCAAAGGATCTCAGGGGAATTCACCCCTCCACTTT. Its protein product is CASSKGSQGNSPLHF.

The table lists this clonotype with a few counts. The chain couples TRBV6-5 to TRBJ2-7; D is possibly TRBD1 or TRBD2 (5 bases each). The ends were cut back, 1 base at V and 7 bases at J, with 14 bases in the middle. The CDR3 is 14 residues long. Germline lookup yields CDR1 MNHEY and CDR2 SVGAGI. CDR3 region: CASSYYLAGAEQYF. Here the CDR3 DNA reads TGTGCCAGCAGTTACTACCTAGCTGGGGCGGAGCAGTACTTC.

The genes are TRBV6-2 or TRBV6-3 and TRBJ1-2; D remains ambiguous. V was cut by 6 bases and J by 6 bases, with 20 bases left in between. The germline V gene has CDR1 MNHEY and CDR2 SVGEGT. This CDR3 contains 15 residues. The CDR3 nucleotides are TGTGCCAGCAGGGTAGAGGTACGTCAGCAGGATGGCTACACCTTC. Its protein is CASRVEVRQQDGYTF.

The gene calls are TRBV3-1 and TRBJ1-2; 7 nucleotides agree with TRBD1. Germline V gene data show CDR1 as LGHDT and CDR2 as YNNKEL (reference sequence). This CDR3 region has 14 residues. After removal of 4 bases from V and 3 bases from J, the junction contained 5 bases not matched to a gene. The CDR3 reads CASSPTGLYYGYTF. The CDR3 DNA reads TGTGCCAGCAGCCCGACAGGGTTGTACTATGGCTACACCTTC.

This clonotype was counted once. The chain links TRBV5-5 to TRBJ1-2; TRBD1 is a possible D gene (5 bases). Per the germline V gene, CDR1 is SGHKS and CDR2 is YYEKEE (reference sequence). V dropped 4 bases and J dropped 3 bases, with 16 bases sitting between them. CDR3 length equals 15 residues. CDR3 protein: CASSGGTFAHYGYTF. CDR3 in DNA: TGTGCCAGCAGCGGGGGGACCTTTGCACACTATGGCTACACCTTC.

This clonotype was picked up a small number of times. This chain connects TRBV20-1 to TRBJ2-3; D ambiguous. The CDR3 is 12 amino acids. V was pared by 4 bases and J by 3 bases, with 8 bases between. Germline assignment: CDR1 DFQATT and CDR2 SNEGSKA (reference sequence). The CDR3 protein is CSATGSTDTQYF. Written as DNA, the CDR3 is TGCAGTGCTACTGGGTCAACAGATACGCAGTATTTT.

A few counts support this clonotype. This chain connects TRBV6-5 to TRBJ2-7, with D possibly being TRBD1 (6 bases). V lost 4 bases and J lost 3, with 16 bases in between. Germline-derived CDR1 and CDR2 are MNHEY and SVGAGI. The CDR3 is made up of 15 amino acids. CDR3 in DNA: TGTGCCAGCAGTTCGTTTGGGGGCAGAGACTACGAGCAGTACTTC. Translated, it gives CASSSFGGRDYEQYF.

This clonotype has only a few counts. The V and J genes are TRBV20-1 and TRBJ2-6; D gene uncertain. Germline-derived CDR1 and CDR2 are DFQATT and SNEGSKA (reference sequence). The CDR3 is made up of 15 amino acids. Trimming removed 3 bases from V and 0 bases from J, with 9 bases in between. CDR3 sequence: CSASPGASGANVLTF. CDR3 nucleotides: TGCAGTGCTAGCCCCGGAGCCTCTGGGGCCAACGTCCTGACTTTC.

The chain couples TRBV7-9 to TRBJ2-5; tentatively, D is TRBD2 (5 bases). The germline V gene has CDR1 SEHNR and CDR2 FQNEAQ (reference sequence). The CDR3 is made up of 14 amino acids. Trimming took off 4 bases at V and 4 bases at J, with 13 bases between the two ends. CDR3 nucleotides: TGTGCCAGCAGCTCAGCGGAGGCCGGAGAGACCCAGTACTTC. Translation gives CASSSAEAGETQYF.

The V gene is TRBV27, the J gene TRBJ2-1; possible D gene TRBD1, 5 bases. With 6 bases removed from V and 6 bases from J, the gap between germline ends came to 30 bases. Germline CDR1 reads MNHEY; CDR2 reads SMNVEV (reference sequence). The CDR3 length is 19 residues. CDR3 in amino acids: CASRNFGEVPQVRLNEQFF. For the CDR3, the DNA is TGTGCCAGCAGAAACTTTGGTGAGGTCCCACAGGTACGGCTCAATGAGCAGTTCTTC.

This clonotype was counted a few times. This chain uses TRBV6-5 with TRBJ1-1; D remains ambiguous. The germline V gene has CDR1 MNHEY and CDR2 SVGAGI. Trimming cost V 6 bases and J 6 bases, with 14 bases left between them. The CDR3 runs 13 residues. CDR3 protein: CASSYLRGAEAFF. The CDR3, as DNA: TGTGCCAGCAGCTACCTCCGAGGTGCTGAAGCTTTCTTT.

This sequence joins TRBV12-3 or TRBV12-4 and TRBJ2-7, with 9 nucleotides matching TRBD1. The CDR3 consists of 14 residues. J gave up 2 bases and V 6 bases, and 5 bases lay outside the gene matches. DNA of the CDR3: TGTGCCAGCAGACCGGACAGGGGTCCCTACGAGCAGTACTTC. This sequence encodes CASRPDRGPYEQYF.